This entry lists 29 T cell receptor beta chains sequenced from one sample in a study of shared clonotypes between healthy human individuals. The assay was immunoSEQ multiplex PCR, and TCRdb's table has in-frame clones only and misses some. The repertoire consists of approximately 980,000 clones, with about 80% occurring once and the leading ten covering about 1.5%. Sequencing was carried out using memory CD4+ T cells sorted from blood. Sample subset: CD45RA-negative fraction. The receptor set was obtained from a young man in good health.

This chain uses TRBV5-4 with TRBJ1-6; 7 nucleotides agree with TRBD1. The trim removed 9 bases at V and 9 bases at J, leaving 9 bases unmatched. The V gene's germline CDR1 is SGHNT and CDR2 YYREEE (reference sequence). The CDR3 is 13 amino acids. CDR3 in DNA: TGTGCCAAATTGACAGGGAGGTCTTCACCCCTCCACTTT. Protein sequence: CAKLTGRSSPLHF. The complete variable domain, with remaining parts taken from reference TRBV5-4 and TRBJ1-6, reads ETGVTQSPTHLIKTRGQQVTLRCSSQSGHNTVSWYQQALGQGPQFIFQYYREEENGRGNFPPRFSGLQFPNYSSELNVNALELDDSALYLCAKLTGRSSPLHFGNGTRLTVT.

The V call is TRBV19, the J call TRBJ2-6; D is unclear. The CDR3 sequence is 14 residues long. From germline, CDR1 is LNHDA and CDR2 SQIVND (reference sequence). Trimming cost V 5 bases and J 1 base, with 6 bases left between them. Written as DNA, the CDR3 is TGTGCCAGTAGTCGCGTTTCTGGGGCCAACGTCCTGACTTTC. Protein: CASSRVSGANVLTF.

J is TRBJ1-5 and V is TRBV12-2; TRBD1 was called by the table and not checked on the DNA. TRBV12-2 is given as a pseudogene. CDR3 length: 12 residues. This CDR3 reads CASRSQGKPQHF. CDR3 DNA: TGTGCAAGTCGCTCGCAGGGTAAACCCCAGCATTTT.

The rearrangement links TRBV2 to TRBJ2-1, with 8 bases lining up with TRBD2. V was clipped by 6 bases and J by 4 bases; unmatched bases: 8. CDR1 is SNHLY and CDR2 is FYNNEI in the germline V gene. The CDR3 sequence is 15 residues long. The CDR3 spells CASRAGVAGYNEQFF. The CDR3 bases are TGTGCCAGCAGGGCGGGAGTAGCGGGATACAATGAGCAGTTCTTC.

The chain has TRBV2 and TRBJ2-3, with 10 bases matching TRBD2. Germline-derived CDR1 and CDR2 are SNHLY and FYNNEI. Trimming cost V 7 bases and J 3 bases; bases outside gene matches: 13. This CDR3 has 17 residues. The CDR3 reads CASTLRASGRGTDTQYF. CDR3 bases: TGTGCCAGCACATTGAGGGCTAGCGGGAGAGGGACAGATACGCAGTATTTT. Full variable domain (remainder filled in from reference TRBV2 and TRBJ2-3): EPEVTQTPSHQVTQMGQEVILRCVPISNHLYFYWYRQILGQKVEFLVSFYNNEISEKSEIFDDQFSVERPDGSNFTLKIRSTKLEDSAMYFCASTLRASGRGTDTQYFGPGTRLTVL.

V is TRBV21-1 and J is TRBJ2-5; the D call in the table, TRBD2, was not verified against the DNA. TRBV21-1 is a documented pseudogene. This CDR3 spans 15 amino acids. The CDR3 DNA reads as TGTGCCAGCAGCCGTTCGAGGCCCGCGGAATTGACCCAGTACTTC. This codes for CASSRSRPAELTQYF.

This clone was counted once. V and J are TRBV9 and TRBJ1-3; weak D call: TRBD1 (6 bases). The ends were cut back, 2 bases at V and 0 bases at J, with 12 bases in the middle. Germline V gene sequence: CDR1 SGDLS, CDR2 YYNGEE. This CDR3 is 16 amino acids long. CDR3: CASSVEGVASGNTIYF. The CDR3 DNA follows: TGTGCCAGCAGCGTGGAGGGGGTGGCCTCTGGAAACACCATATATTTT.

This sequence joins TRBV19 and TRBJ1-2, with D unresolved. V shed 6 bases and J shed 8 bases, with 13 bases lying between them. Per germline, CDR1 LNHDA and CDR2 SQIVND (reference sequence). The CDR3 consists of 12 residues. CDR3 coding DNA: TGTGCCAGTAGGACAATCCTAGGGGGCTACACCTTC. Protein: CASRTILGGYTF. Based on the CDR3 plus reference TRBV19 and TRBJ1-2, the full variable domain is DGGITQSPKYLFRKEGQNVTLSCEQNLNHDAMYWYRQDPGQGLRLIYYSQIVNDFQKGDIAEGYSVSREKKESFPLTVTSAQKNPTAFYLCASRTILGGYTFGSGTRLTVV.

CDR3 nucleotide sequence: TGTGCCAGCAGTGCTTCCGGGCCTAAGAATGAAAAACTGTTTTTT. Translating it yields CASSASGPKNEKLFF. The V and J genes are TRBV6-6 and TRBJ1-4; D gene uncertain. The germline V gene has CDR1 MNHNY and CDR2 SVGAGI (reference sequence). V lost 5 bases, J lost 5 bases, and 15 bases lay in between. The CDR3 is 15 amino acids.

The gene calls are TRBV2 and TRBJ2-7; 8 bases are shared with TRBD1. V was clipped by 7 bases and J by 2 bases; unmatched bases: 7. The CDR3 extends over 14 amino acids. Looked up from germline, CDR1 is SNHLY and CDR2 is FYNNEI. The CDR3 is CASNRQGKTYEQYF. The CDR3 DNA reads as TGTGCCAGCAACAGACAGGGGAAGACCTACGAGCAGTACTTC.

The rearrangement links TRBV6-1 to TRBJ2-7, with D maybe TRBD2 (6 bases). Trimming pared 7 bases from V and 0 bases from J, leaving 13 bases between. This CDR3 spans 14 amino acids. CDR1 is MNHNS and CDR2 is SASEGT in the germline V gene. Written as DNA, the CDR3 is TGTGCCAGCAACCGGGACTTTAGCTCCTACGAGCAGTACTTC. Amino acids: CASNRDFSSYEQYF.

Only a few counts were recorded for this clone. The CDR3 bases are TGTGCCAGCAGTGATAGATCGCCCGCGCGAGAGACCCAGTACTTC. Protein product: CASSDRSPARETQYF. The chain carries TRBV2 and TRBJ2-5, with unresolved D. From germline, CDR1 is SNHLY and CDR2 FYNNEI. The germline V and J ends were trimmed by 3 bases and 4 bases, with 15 bases remaining between them. The length of the CDR3 is 15 residues.

The chain has TRBV23-1 and TRBJ2-5; 8 nucleotides agree with TRBD1. TRBV23-1 is assigned to the ORF class and has an uncertain function. With 3 bases clipped from V and 5 bases from J, the junction kept 8 bases outside the gene matches. The CDR3 runs to 15 residues. CDR3 bases: TGCGCCAGCAGTCACCGGACAGGGAAGGGCGAGACCCAGTACTTC. It translates to CASSHRTGKGETQYF.

The J gene is TRBJ2-7, the V gene TRBV14; no clear D. CDR1 and CDR2 (germline): SGHDN, FVKESK. V was cut by 1 base and J by 6 bases, with 16 bases left in between. The CDR3 length is 15 residues. The CDR3 sequence: CASSQVGFGLPEQYF. In DNA form, the CDR3 reads TGTGCCAGCAGCCAAGTCGGTTTCGGGCTCCCCGAGCAGTACTTC. The whole variable domain, filled in from reference TRBV14 and TRBJ2-7, reads EAGVTQFPSHSVIEKGQTVTLRCDPISGHDNLYWYRRVMGKEIKFLLHFVKESKQDESGMPNNRFLAERTGGTYSTLKVQPAELEDSGVYFCASSQVGFGLPEQYFGPGTRLTVT.

The chain uses TRBV6-5 and TRBJ2-3, with D possibly matching TRBD2 (7 bases). The CDR3 spans 13 residues. CDR1 and CDR2 (germline): MNHEY, SVGAGI. Trimming stripped 7 bases from V and 9 bases from J, with 17 bases between. The CDR3 DNA reads as TGTGCCAGCAACCCCGCGGCGGGGGCCACGCAGTATTTT. Protein product: CASNPAAGATQYF.

CDR3 DNA: TGTGCCAGCAGCTCGCGGCCGGGACTAGCGGATAATGAGCAGTTCTTC. Its translation is CASSSRPGLADNEQFF. This chain uses TRBV7-9 with TRBJ2-1, with TRBD2 identical over 11 bases. The CDR3 spans 16 residues. With V trimmed by 4 bases and J by 7 bases, 9 bases remained unmatched. The germline CDR1 and CDR2 sequences are SEHNR and FQNEAQ (reference sequence).

This chain's CDR3 is CASSSGLVNSYNEQFF. For the CDR3, the DNA is TGCGCCAGCAGCTCCGGCCTGGTTAATTCCTACAATGAGCAGTTCTTC. The chain employs TRBV5-1 and TRBJ2-1, with unresolved D. The CDR3 sequence is 16 residues long. CDR1 is SGHRS, CDR2 YFSETQ, per germline. The V gene lost 3 bases and the J gene lost 1 base, with 14 bases spanning the gap.

V is TRBV5-1 and J is TRBJ1-2; 7 nucleotides line up with TRBD1. The CDR3 extends over 14 amino acids. Trimming took 4 bases from V and 7 from J; bases not matched to a gene: 10. Germline V lookup: CDR1 SGHRS, CDR2 YFSETQ. The CDR3 DNA reads as TGCGCCAGCAGCGAGCGGACAGGCAGGGCTGGCTACACCTTC. This sequence encodes CASSERTGRAGYTF.

This clone was seen only a few times. The CDR3 is CATSRELAGGDEQYF. CDR3 sequence (DNA): TGTGCCACCAGCAGAGAACTAGCGGGAGGCGACGAGCAGTACTTC. The chain uses TRBV15 and TRBJ2-7; 12 bases align to TRBD2. V lost 0 bases and J lost 5; bases outside the gene matches: 2. The CDR3 spans 15 residues. The germline gives CDR1 LNHNV, CDR2 YYDKDF (reference sequence). Using reference TRBV15 and TRBJ2-7 for the parts outside the CDR3, the full variable domain is DAMVIQNPRYQVTQFGKPVTLSCSQTLNHNVMYWYQQKSSQAPKLLFHYYDKDFNNEADTPDNFQSRRPNTSFCFLDIRSPGLGDTAMYLCATSRELAGGDEQYFGPGTRLTVT.

The chain employs TRBV5-1 and TRBJ1-3; D unresolved. The germline CDR1 and CDR2 sequences are SGHRS and YFSETQ. There are 15 residues in the CDR3. V lost 2 bases and J lost 1, with 10 bases in between. Here the CDR3 reads CASSFSGGSGNTIYF. CDR3 nucleotides: TGCGCCAGCAGCTTTTCCGGCGGATCTGGAAACACCATATATTTT.

This chain uses TRBV7-6 with TRBJ2-3, with a possible D match to TRBD2 (6 bases). The CDR3 contains 16 residues. The germline V gene has CDR1 SGHVS and CDR2 FNYEAQ. Trimming removed 1 base at V and 2 bases at J, with 13 bases between. DNA for the CDR3: TGTGCCAGCAGCTTAGGAGGAGGGGCACCCACAGATACGCAGTATTTT. It specifies CASSLGGGAPTDTQYF.

The chain combines TRBV29-1 with TRBJ2-3; 10 bases line up with TRBD2. The length of the CDR3 is 15 residues. Germline CDR1 reads SQVTM; CDR2 reads ANQGSEA. The V gene end was trimmed by 6 bases and the J gene end by 3 bases; junction bases not matched to a gene: 9. Here the CDR3 DNA reads TGCAGCGTCGCCCGGACTAGCGGCAAAACAGATACGCAGTATTTT. It translates to CSVARTSGKTDTQYF.

The chain links TRBV28 to TRBJ2-2; 7 nucleotides line up with TRBD2. From germline, CDR1 is MDHEN and CDR2 SYDVKM. The CDR3 loop spans 17 amino acids. Losses at the gene ends were 6 bases for V and 2 bases for J; bases not matched to a gene: 12. CDR3 sequence reads: CASSPAELAANTGELFF. In DNA form, the CDR3 reads TGTGCCAGCAGCCCCGCGGAGCTAGCGGCTAACACCGGGGAGCTGTTTTTT.

In this sample, this clone turned up once. The chain has TRBV6-1 and TRBJ2-7; 11 nucleotides align to TRBD1. Germline assignment: CDR1 MNHNS and CDR2 SASEGT. With V trimmed by 4 bases and J by 0 bases, 11 bases remained unmatched. This CDR3 contains 18 residues. The CDR3 spells CASSAPDRGRLSSYEQYF. Here the CDR3 DNA reads TGTGCCAGCAGTGCACCGGACAGGGGGCGACTGTCCTCCTACGAGCAGTACTTC.

The chain's CDR3 is CASSPGPDQETQYF. CDR3 DNA: TGTGCCAGCAGCCCCGGACCCGATCAAGAGACCCAGTACTTC. The chain carries TRBV11-3 and TRBJ2-5; D is uncertain. The ends were cut back, 5 bases at V and 2 bases at J, with 12 bases in the middle. This CDR3 contains 14 residues. The germline V gene has CDR1 SGHNT and CDR2 YENEEA.

This clone came up many times. The chain has TRBV5-4 and TRBJ1-2; 7 bases align to TRBD1. The CDR3 length is 14 residues. CDR1 and CDR2 (germline): SGHNT, YYREEE (reference sequence). Unmatched junction bases numbered 6, after V lost 2 bases and J lost 5 bases. The CDR3 DNA reads TGTGCCAGCAGCTTCCCCGGGACAGAGTATGGCTACACCTTC. Encoded protein: CASSFPGTEYGYTF.

The chain combines TRBV5-6 with TRBJ1-2; 7 bases agree with TRBD1. The CDR3 has 15 amino acids. J was trimmed by 8 bases and V by 8 bases; bases with no gene match: 18. Germline assignment: CDR1 SGHDT and CDR2 YYEEEE. The CDR3 is CASQSPTGTARGYTF. The CDR3 region has the DNA TGTGCCAGTCAAAGCCCAACCGGGACAGCACGCGGCTACACCTTC.

The chain joins TRBV21-1 to TRBJ2-7; TRBD1, the table's D call, lacks a check against the DNA. TRBV21-1 is termed a pseudogene. This CDR3 region has 17 residues. The CDR3 sequence is CASSKVGYQGIPDEQYF. In nucleotides, the CDR3 is TGTGCCAGCAGCAAAGTGGGATACCAGGGTATCCCTGACGAGCAGTACTTC.

This clone was picked up one time. The chain couples TRBV5-6 to TRBJ2-6; D unclear. There are 15 residues in the CDR3. V lost 0 bases and J lost 4, with 8 bases in between. The germline CDR1 and CDR2 sequences are SGHDT and YYEEEE. The CDR3 nucleotides read TGTGCCAGCAGCTTGGCCGGGTTCGGGGCCAACGTCCTGACTTTC. Translated, it gives CASSLAGFGANVLTF.